This T cell receptor (beta chain) is drawn from a study of T cells in Graves' hyperthyroidism and ophthalmopathy (dated by TCRdb to the late 2010s). Regarding the complete study: Peripheral blood samples were taken at the time of initial diagnosis, prior to any treatment. Following sampling, methimazole starting at 30 mg daily was given to hyperthyroidism patients, and high-dose intravenous methylprednisolone was given to ophthalmopathy patients. The paper describes TCR Vbeta CDR3 sequencing of 140 or so peripheral blood samples, made up of 43 ophthalmopathy patients, roughly 80 hyperthyroidism patients and roughly 17 progressor patients. To identify distinguishing TCR V-J signatures, a discovery cohort of 90 to 100 patients was used, comprising 43 with Graves' ophthalmopathy and 57 with stable Graves' hyperthyroidism. For training and testing, the approximately 92 patients in the discovery cohort were randomly divided in a 7:3 ratio. In addition, the study compared T-cell repertoires in thyroid tissue and in blood from six Graves' hyperthyroidism patients. An independent validation cohort of 18 to 20 hyperthyroidism patients and 17 patients who later progressed to ophthalmopathy tested prospective prediction of ophthalmopathy. Study-wide conclusions, independent of this receptor: Most expanded thyroid clonotypes (frequency above 0.001) were also found in blood, which suggests that blood repertoires may mirror thyroid immune responses. A model built on a 13 V-J signature distinguished ophthalmopathy from stable hyperthyroidism, reaching 85% to 90% sensitivity and under 84% specificity in cross-validation and 80%/75% in testing. In validation, the model predicted progression to ophthalmopathy a median of roughly 6.1 months before onset, with approximately 68% sensitivity and about 75% specificity. Sample size was not statistically predetermined, and investigators were not blinded to group allocation.

The TCR beta CDR3 regions were amplified from the RNA transcripts. The first round of RT-PCR for the TCR CDR3 was performed with the HTBI primer set and the Qiagen OneStep RT-PCR kit. A second multiplex PCR round built the libraries, followed by size selection and purification. Sequencing of the libraries was done on an Illumina HiSeq2000 using paired-end 100 bp reads. For the original study's pipeline: SOAPnuke was used to process the raw data, throwing out any read that contained adapters or uncalled bases, had a mean Phred below 15, or lacked an exact constant-primer or identifier match. High-quality paired reads were merged using COPE v1.2.5, and each unique nucleotide sequence was defined as a clonotype. Clonotypes were aligned to IMGT TRBV, TRBD and TRBJ reference segments using MiTCR v1.1. The analysis was restricted to V-J combinations with a frequency above 0.0001, which together covered around 99% of the repertoires. The TCS score was defined as the ratio of F50 (clonal expansion) to E x V (chaos), calculated using BLOSUM62-based TCRdist between CDR3 peptides within each V-J. Welch's t-statistics and random forest reduced roughly 540 V-J features to roughly 13, which were used in a naive Bayes classifier (R e1071). TCRdb passed the public sequencing reads through fastp at Q25 and MiXCR, retaining productive beta sequences. Every entry covers one CDR3 protein and lists the most common genes and DNA from its rows. Clone size and V and J calls follow TCRdb, not the original study. Present in this sample are some 500,000 distinct CDR3 sequences, around 15% of which were seen just once. The ten largest clones represent around 17% of the sample.

Stable Graves' hyperthyroidism was defined as no progression to ophthalmopathy during 18 months of follow-up. Hyperthyroidism patients were aged 18 to 65 years and newly diagnosed, with disease duration of less than 2 months. Patients with uncontrolled infections, other autoimmune diseases, pregnancy or lactation were excluded. Clinical symptoms, serum thyroxine and TRAb, thyroid ultrasound, and orbital computed tomography formed the basis for the diagnoses. PBMCs were isolated from roughly 10 ml of fresh peripheral blood by Ficoll-Paque density gradient centrifugation. Trizol reagent was used to extract total RNA, and RNA quality was then checked on an Agilent 2100 Bioanalyzer. This clonotype was seen repeatedly, ten times or more. Its specific antigen is unknown. One base away there is no much larger clone; base qualities are not given. The clonotype comes from a woman in her late teens or twenties with Graves' hyperthyroidism. The sequenced material came from blood.

The CDR3 reads CASSLVDEQYF. The nucleotide sequence reads as follows: TGTGCCAGCAGCTTAGTTGACGAGCAGTACTTC. The chain employs TRBV11-2 and TRBJ2-7; the D gene remains uncertain. CDR1 and CDR2 are read off the germline V gene as SGHAT and FQNNGV. CDR3 length: 11 amino acids, cysteine to phenylalanine. Just CDR3 DNA is preserved here, 33 bases in frame from base 1. Trimming takes 1 base from V and 5 bases from J, and the germline ends sit 3 bases apart.